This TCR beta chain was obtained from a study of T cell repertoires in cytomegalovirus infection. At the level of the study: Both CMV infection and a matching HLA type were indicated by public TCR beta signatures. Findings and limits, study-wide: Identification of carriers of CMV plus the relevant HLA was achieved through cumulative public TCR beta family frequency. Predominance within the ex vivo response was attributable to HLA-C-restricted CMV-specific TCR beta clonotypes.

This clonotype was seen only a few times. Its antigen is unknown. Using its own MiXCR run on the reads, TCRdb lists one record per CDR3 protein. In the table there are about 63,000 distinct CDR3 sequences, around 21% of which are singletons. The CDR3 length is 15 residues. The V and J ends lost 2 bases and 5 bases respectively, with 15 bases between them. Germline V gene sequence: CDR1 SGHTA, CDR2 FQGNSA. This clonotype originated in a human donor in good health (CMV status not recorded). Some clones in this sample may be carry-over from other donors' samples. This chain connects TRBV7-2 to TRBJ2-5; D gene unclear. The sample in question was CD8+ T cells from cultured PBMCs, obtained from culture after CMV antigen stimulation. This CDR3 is CASSLTASGWETQYF. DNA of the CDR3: TGTGCCAGCAGCTTAACCGCCTCCGGGTGGGAGACCCAGTACTTC.